The next 14 T cell receptor beta chains were all read from a single sample in a study of cytomegalovirus exposure and HLA in healthy donors. The study ran its PCR with 60 Vbeta and 13 Jbeta primers. Some clones are missing from TCRdb's copy, which holds only in-frame ones; the method was immunoSEQ multiplex PCR. The sample holds some 160,000 clones; about 84% are singletons and the top ten take approximately 3%. The sequenced material came from PBMCs. The receptors were gathered from a male donor in good health and CMV-seronegative.

The count of this clone is one. The chain links TRBV19 to TRBJ2-3; TRBD1 might be the D (6 bases). Deletions cut 3 bases from V and 4 bases from J, with 11 bases between. Germline loops: CDR1 LNHDA, CDR2 SQIVND (reference sequence). The CDR3 runs 14 residues. CDR3 DNA: TGTGCCAGTAGTATCACCAGGGGATCAGATACGCAGTATTTT. As protein: CASSITRGSDTQYF. The entire variable domain, with the rest obtained from reference TRBV19 and TRBJ2-3, is as follows: DGGITQSPKYLFRKEGQNVTLSCEQNLNHDAMYWYRQDPGQGLRLIYYSQIVNDFQKGDIAEGYSVSREKKESFPLTVTSAQKNPTAFYLCASSITRGSDTQYFGPGTRLTVL.

The rearrangement links TRBV28 to TRBJ2-7, with TRBD1 matching 8 bases. V trimming: 2 bases; J trimming: 5 bases; junction bases outside the gene matches: 5. CDR1 is MDHEN and CDR2 is SYDVKM in the germline V gene. The CDR3 is 14 amino acids. The DNA of the CDR3 is TGTGCCAGCAGTTTAAGACAGGGGCTCGACGAGCAGTACTTC. Protein sequence: CASSLRQGLDEQYF. Using reference TRBV28 and TRBJ2-7 for the parts outside the CDR3, the full variable domain is DVKVTQSSRYLVKRTGEKVFLECVQDMDHENMFWYRQDPGLGLRLIYFSYDVKMKEKGDIPEGYSVSREKKERFSLILESASTNQTSMYLCASSLRQGLDEQYFGPGTRLTVT.

The chain recombines TRBV4-1 with TRBJ1-1; 9 bases line up with TRBD1. CDR1 is MGHRA and CDR2 is YSYEKL in the germline V gene. The junction had 9 bases not matched to a gene; V was cut back by 3 bases and J by 1 base. The CDR3 runs 17 residues. CDR3 loop: CASSHPRTGERNTEAFF. CDR3 nucleotide sequence: TGCGCCAGCAGCCATCCTAGGACAGGGGAGAGGAACACTGAAGCTTTCTTT.

The rearrangement links TRBV11-2 to TRBJ2-1; 7 nucleotides line up with TRBD2. CDR1 and CDR2 from the germline V gene are SGHAT and FQNNGV. The CDR3 loop spans 18 amino acids. After removal of 0 bases from V and 6 bases from J, the junction contained 14 bases not matched to a gene. The CDR3, as DNA: TGTGCCAGCAGCTTAGAGGTGGGGTTCCGCGGGAGCTTCAATGAGCAGTTCTTC. It encodes CASSLEVGFRGSFNEQFF.

The J gene is TRBJ2-7, the V gene TRBV4-1, with 11 bases fitting TRBD2. The germline V gene has CDR1 MGHRA and CDR2 YSYEKL. V dropped 0 bases and J dropped 3; count of bases not matched to a gene: 10. This CDR3 is 18 amino acids long. This CDR3 is CASSQDPQTSGGFYEQYF. In DNA form, the CDR3 reads TGCGCCAGCAGCCAAGATCCCCAAACTAGCGGGGGATTCTACGAGCAGTACTTC.

The chain has TRBV2 and TRBJ2-1; D might be TRBD2 (5 bases). The CDR3 spans 17 residues. Per the germline V gene, CDR1 is SNHLY and CDR2 is FYNNEI. V lost 5 bases to trimming and J lost 7 bases, with 24 bases between them. The CDR3 DNA reads as TGTGCCAGCAGTCCAAACGCCTACAGCGATCGAGGGAATGAGCAGTTCTTC. It encodes CASSPNAYSDRGNEQFF.

The V call is TRBV7-6, the J call TRBJ2-5; D not resolved. CDR1 SGHVS and CDR2 FNYEAQ come from the germline V gene. This CDR3 contains 15 residues. With 1 base removed from V and 2 bases from J, the gap between germline ends came to 11 bases. The CDR3 DNA reads TGTGCCAGCAGCTTAGGAATCGACAAGCAAGAGACCCAGTACTTC. This sequence encodes CASSLGIDKQETQYF.

V usage is TRBV6-1 and J usage is TRBJ1-5; tentative D call: TRBD1 (6 bases). The germline gives CDR1 MNHNS, CDR2 SASEGT. CDR3 size: 18 residues. V dropped 3 bases and J dropped 2 bases, with 20 bases sitting between them. The chain's CDR3 is CASSEVGYREGGNQPQHF. The CDR3 DNA is TGTGCCAGCAGTGAGGTCGGGTACAGGGAGGGCGGCAATCAGCCCCAGCATTTT.

The rearrangement joins TRBV28 to TRBJ2-7; D gene unclear. CDR1 and CDR2 from the germline V gene are MDHEN and SYDVKM. Deletions cut 3 bases from V and 6 bases from J, with 6 bases between. The CDR3 runs 11 residues. CDR3 DNA sequence: TGTGCCAGCAGTTTTAATTCCGAGCAGTACTTC. Translation gives CASSFNSEQYF.

The J gene is TRBJ1-6, the V gene TRBV30, with D unclear. CDR1 GTSNPN and CDR2 SVGIG come from the germline V gene (reference sequence). The CDR3 runs to 13 residues. Trimming left V 0 bases short and J 5 bases short, with 5 bases between. The CDR3 here is CAWSVQNNSPLHF. The CDR3 DNA is TGTGCCTGGAGTGTACAGAATAATTCACCCCTCCACTTT.

Only one count was recorded for this clone. V and J are TRBV13 and TRBJ2-7; a possible D gene is TRBD2 (5 bases). With 0 bases removed from V and 3 bases from J, the gap between germline ends came to 6 bases. The CDR3 covers 13 residues. The germline V gene encodes CDR1 PRHDT and CDR2 FYEKMQ (reference sequence). The CDR3 DNA reads as TGTGCCAGCAGCTTAGGCCGGGACTACGAGCAGTACTTC. It specifies CASSLGRDYEQYF.

V and J are TRBV29-1 and TRBJ2-7; TRBD2 aligns across 13 bases. CDR3 length: 16 residues. Unmatched junction bases numbered 6, after V lost 4 bases and J lost 0 bases. Per the germline V gene, CDR1 is SQVTM and CDR2 is ANQGSEA. The CDR3 region is CSVGAWTSGSSYEQYF. In DNA, the CDR3 is TGCAGCGTTGGGGCTTGGACTAGCGGGAGCTCCTACGAGCAGTACTTC.

The sample holds a few counts of this clone. The DNA for the CDR3 is TGTGCCAGTAGTATTTGGGGAGGCGGGGGAGTAACAGATACGCAGTATTTT. As protein: CASSIWGGGGVTDTQYF. This sequence joins TRBV19 and TRBJ2-3; 7 nucleotides align to TRBD2. V lost 3 bases and J lost 3; bases outside the gene matches: 12. Germline loops: CDR1 LNHDA, CDR2 SQIVND (reference sequence). The CDR3 has 17 residues. The variable domain in full, completed from reference TRBV19 and TRBJ2-3, reads DGGITQSPKYLFRKEGQNVTLSCEQNLNHDAMYWYRQDPGQGLRLIYYSQIVNDFQKGDIAEGYSVSREKKESFPLTVTSAQKNPTAFYLCASSIWGGGGVTDTQYFGPGTRLTVL.

This chain connects TRBV7-9 to TRBJ2-5, with a tentative D call TRBD1 (6 bases). CDR3 size: 14 residues. Germline CDR1 is SEHNR and CDR2 is FQNEAQ (reference sequence). V lost 4 bases, J lost 7 bases, and 16 bases lay in between. CDR3 sequence (DNA): TGTGCCAGCAGCTCGGGACACGGACCCTGGACCCAGTACTTC. Translation gives CASSSGHGPWTQYF.